The present T cell receptor (beta chain) was sequenced within a study of blood T cell repertoires in COVID-19 (dated by TCRdb to the early 2020s). For the study in its entirety: Samples from collaborators originated in the United States, Italy and Spain and spanned both the acute and convalescent phases of COVID-19. The prospective study material was composed of cDNA or gDNA derived from T cells, B-cell-depleted T cells, or PBMCs. Deeply sampled blood TCRbeta repertoires from subjects exposed to, actively infected with, or recovered from COVID-19 were included in the dataset. The repertoires were released in a freely available public database meant as a resource for research on the immune response to SARS-CoV-2. Samples came from the ongoing ImmuneRACE study (first 160 participants) plus 1,254 subjects from 6 global collaborators. Nearly every sample came with metadata listing a de-identified subject ID, COVID-19 status, age in years and sex. Where HLA class I and class II types were available, the types were taken from metadata supplied by the sample provider, not from assay-based typing. The study at large found these results: The amount of clinical and demographic metadata varied by source and participant and was provided uncurated.

In the case of this clone: This receptor's antigen is unknown. There are no base qualities to consult, and no much larger clone falls within one base.

Enrolling through a virtual design, the prospective study's participants ranged in age from roughly 18 to 95 years and lived across 20 to 25 United States geographic areas. In the prospective study, cohorts were assigned on the basis of participant-reported clinical history obtained from a screening survey and a study questionnaire. Mobile phlebotomists in the prospective study collected whole blood, serum and a nasopharyngeal or oropharyngeal swab from every participant. Over an approximately 2-month period, participants in the prospective study had the option of providing additional blood draws and questionnaires. Prospective study blood samples were shipped either frozen or at room temperature before DNA extraction. CDR1 and CDR2 are drawn from the germline V gene: SGHNT, YENEEA. Measured from the cysteine to the phenylalanine, the CDR3 is 13 residues long. Only the CDR3 region is kept as DNA, spanning 39 bases read in frame from base 1. V and J lose 1 base and 6 bases, and a span of 7 bases separates them.

TCRbeta CDR3 regions were amplified from genomic DNA by means of the immunoSEQ Assay, a bias-controlled multiplex PCR. The source study handled its data this way. The number of nucleated cells in each sample was estimated by amplification of reference gene primers within the assay. Sequence reads were collapsed and filtered to measure the absolute abundance of every unique TCRbeta CDR3 rearrangement. For each sample, productive Simpson clonality was calculated as the square root of Simpson's diversity index across productive rearrangements. TCRdb's version of the immuneACCESS table is confined to in-frame rearrangements and falls short of the full clone set. An unresolved V gene accounts for under half of the shortfall where checked; the remainder is of unknown origin. V and J calls and clone size are copied from that table; D and trimming were computed from the DNA. This sample lists 210,000 or so clones; more than 75% were detected once. The ten largest account for around 7% of the sample.

The sequenced material came from PBMCs or T cells enriched from blood (not recorded which). In this chain, TRBV11-3 is recombined with TRBJ2-4; TRBD1 is a possible D gene, resting on 5 matching bases. The receptor's source is a woman in her thirties or forties with acute COVID-19. The CDR3 protein sequence reads: CASSLGGRNIQYF. The DNA reads TGTGCCAGCAGCTTAGGGGGCAGAAACATTCAGTACTTC. Reference TRBV11-3 and TRBJ2-4 proteins supply the regions before and after the CDR3; the full variable domain is: EAGVVQSPRYKIIEKKQPVAFWCNPISGHNTLYWYLQNLGQGPELLIRYENEEAVDDSQLPKDRFSAERLKGVDSTLKIQPAELGDSAVYLCASSLGGRNIQYFGAGTRLSVL.